This T cell receptor (beta chain) is drawn from a study of CD8+CD57+ T cells in acquired aplastic anemia. Study outcomes and limitations: A set of twenty-nine CD8+ CDR3 sequences was shared between patients and controls, and these sequences appeared highly expressed in patients.

Genomic DNA served as template for TCR beta VDJ and CDR3 profiling. From the reads, TCRdb called clonotypes with MiXCR, one entry per CDR3 protein. The data show about 160,000 distinct CDR3 sequences, 45% to 50% seen once. The germline gives CDR1 KGHDR, CDR2 SFDVKD. The CDR3 has 12 residues. Trimming stripped 6 bases from V and 9 bases from J, with 11 bases between. For this clonotype: Its antigen is currently unknown.

For sequencing, patients were chosen who had shown expansion of CD8+CD57+ cells by flow cytometry. The sample taken for sequencing was sorted CD4+, CD8+, or CD8+CD57+ T cells (not recorded which) from PBMCs. The V gene is TRBV24-1, the J gene TRBJ1-5; D unresolved. This clonotype was sampled from a human donor with aplastic anemia. CDR3 bases: TGTGCCACCAGTTATGGGGTTGGGCCCCAGCATTTT. Its protein is CATSYGVGPQHF.